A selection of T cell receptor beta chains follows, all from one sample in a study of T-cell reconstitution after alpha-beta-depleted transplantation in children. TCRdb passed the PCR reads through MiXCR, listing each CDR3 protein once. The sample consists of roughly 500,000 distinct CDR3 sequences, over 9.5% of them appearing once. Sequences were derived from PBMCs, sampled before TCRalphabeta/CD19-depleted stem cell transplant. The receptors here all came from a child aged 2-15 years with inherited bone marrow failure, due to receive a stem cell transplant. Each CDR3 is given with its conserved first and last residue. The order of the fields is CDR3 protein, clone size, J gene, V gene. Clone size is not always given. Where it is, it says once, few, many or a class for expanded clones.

CSVEAGTNTGELFF	many	TRBJ2-2	TRBV29-1
CASSLGTSLEQFF	many	TRBJ2-1	TRBV5-1
CSVAGTTGRNYGYTF	many	TRBJ1-2	TRBV29-1
CASSLSNTYLEQYF	many	TRBJ2-7	TRBV12-3/TRBV12-4
CASSLAWPRWEGNTGELFF	many	TRBJ2-2	TRBV5-4
CASRFSRVVPNEQFF	few	TRBJ2-1	TRBV5-1
CASSLSGRATEFF	many	TRBJ2-1	TRBV7-9
CASSFQGFYEQYF	few	TRBJ2-7	TRBV28
CASTKPWVNEQFF	few	TRBJ2-1	TRBV6-2/TRBV6-3
CASSQNPSYEQYF	few	TRBJ2-7	TRBV27
CSARTRLGNEQFF	many	TRBJ2-1	TRBV20-1
CSVEDRGLSTEAFF	many	TRBJ1-1	TRBV29-1
CASSLFRDNSPLHF	many	TRBJ1-6	TRBV27
CASSPPRTYEQYF	many	TRBJ2-7	TRBV13
CASIQGRSFSEAFF	few	TRBJ1-1	TRBV19
CASSLPLAGAPYEQYF	many	TRBJ2-7	TRBV28
CATPNRENYGYTF	many	TRBJ1-2	TRBV6-1
CATSTRTSGNEQFF	NA	TRBJ2-1	TRBV15
CASSLEAGGPGEQYF	many	TRBJ2-7	TRBV7-6
CASSSGLPTESYNEQFF	many	TRBJ2-1	TRBV28
CRGRGPGEKLFF	many	TRBJ1-4	TRBV20-1
CASSLESFDSSTDTQYF	many	TRBJ2-3	TRBV11-2